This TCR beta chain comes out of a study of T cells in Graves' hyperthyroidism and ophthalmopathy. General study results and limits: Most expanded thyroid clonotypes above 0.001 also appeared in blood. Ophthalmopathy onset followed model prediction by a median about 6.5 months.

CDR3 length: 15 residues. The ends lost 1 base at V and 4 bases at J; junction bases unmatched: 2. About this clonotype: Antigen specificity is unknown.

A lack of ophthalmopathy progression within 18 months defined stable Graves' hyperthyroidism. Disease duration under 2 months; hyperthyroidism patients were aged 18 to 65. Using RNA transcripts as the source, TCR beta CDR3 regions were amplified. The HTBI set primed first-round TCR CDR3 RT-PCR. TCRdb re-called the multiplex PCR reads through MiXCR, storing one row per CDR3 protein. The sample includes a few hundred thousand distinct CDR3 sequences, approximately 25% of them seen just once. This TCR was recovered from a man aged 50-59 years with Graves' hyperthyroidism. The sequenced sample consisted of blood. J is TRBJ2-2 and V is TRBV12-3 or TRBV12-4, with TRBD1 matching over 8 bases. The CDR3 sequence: CASSLGTGFTGELFF. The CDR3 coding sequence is TGTGCCAGCAGTTTAGGGACAGGGTTCACCGGGGAGCTGTTTTTT.